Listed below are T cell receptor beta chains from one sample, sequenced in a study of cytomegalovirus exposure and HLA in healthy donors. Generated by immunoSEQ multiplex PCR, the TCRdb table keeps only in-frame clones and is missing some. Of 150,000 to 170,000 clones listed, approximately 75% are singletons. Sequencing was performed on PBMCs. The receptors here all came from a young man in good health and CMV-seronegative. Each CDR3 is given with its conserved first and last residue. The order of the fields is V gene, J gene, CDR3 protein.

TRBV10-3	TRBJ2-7	CAISGGSETPSYEQYF
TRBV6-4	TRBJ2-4	CASRGTGKNIQYF
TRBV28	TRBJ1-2	CASWYRGPLGYTF
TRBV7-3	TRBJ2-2	CASSFEGGRNTGELFF
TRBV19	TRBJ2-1	CASSIGRTVINEQFF
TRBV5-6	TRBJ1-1	CASSFRGSSNTEAFF
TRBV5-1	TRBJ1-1	CASSSLGQTTEAFF
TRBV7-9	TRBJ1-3	CSSSFQGGISGNTIYF
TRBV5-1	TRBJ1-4	CASSLEPRTGGEKLFF
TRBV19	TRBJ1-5	CASSIKTGRNQPQHF
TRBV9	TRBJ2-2	CASSRGLAGAPNTGELFF
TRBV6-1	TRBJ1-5	CASSEWGESSNQPQHF
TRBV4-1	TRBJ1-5	CASSQVQGYSNQPQHF
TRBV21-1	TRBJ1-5	CASSKGGRGGNQPQHF
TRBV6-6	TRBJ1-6	CASSFISSPLHF
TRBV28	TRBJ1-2	CASTLRGLNYGYTF